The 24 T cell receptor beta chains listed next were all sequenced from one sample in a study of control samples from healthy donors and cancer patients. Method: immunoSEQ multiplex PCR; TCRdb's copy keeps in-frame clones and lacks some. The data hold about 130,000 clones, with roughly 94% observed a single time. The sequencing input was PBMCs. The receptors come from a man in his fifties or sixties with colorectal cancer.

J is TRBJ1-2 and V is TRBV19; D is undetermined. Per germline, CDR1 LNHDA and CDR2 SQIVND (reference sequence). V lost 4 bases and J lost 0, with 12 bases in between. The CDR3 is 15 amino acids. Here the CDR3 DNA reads TGTGCCAGTAGTACTTCAAGAGGGACTAACTATGGCTACACCTTC. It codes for CASSTSRGTNYGYTF. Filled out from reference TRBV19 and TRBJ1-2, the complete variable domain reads DGGITQSPKYLFRKEGQNVTLSCEQNLNHDAMYWYRQDPGQGLRLIYYSQIVNDFQKGDIAEGYSVSREKKESFPLTVTSAQKNPTAFYLCASSTSRGTNYGYTFGSGTRLTVV.

CDR3 bases: TGTGCCAGCGCCCAGGGACGGGGGGAGACCCAGTACTTC. This sequence encodes CASAQGRGETQYF. The chain links TRBV18 to TRBJ2-5; a possible D gene is TRBD2 (6 bases). The V gene's germline CDR1 is KGHSH and CDR2 LQKENI. This CDR3 region has 13 residues. Trimming cost V 8 bases and J 5 bases, with 15 bases left between them.

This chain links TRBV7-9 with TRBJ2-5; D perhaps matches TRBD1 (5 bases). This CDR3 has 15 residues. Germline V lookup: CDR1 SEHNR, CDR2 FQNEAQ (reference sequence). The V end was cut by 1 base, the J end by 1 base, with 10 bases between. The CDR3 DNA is TGTGCCAGCAGCTTAGGGGGCGTTCCCCAAGAGACCCAGTACTTC. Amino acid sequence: CASSLGGVPQETQYF.

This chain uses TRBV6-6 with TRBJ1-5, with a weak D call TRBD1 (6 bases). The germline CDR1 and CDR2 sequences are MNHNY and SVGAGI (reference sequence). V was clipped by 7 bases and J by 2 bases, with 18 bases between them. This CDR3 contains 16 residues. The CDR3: CASTPGGGLGNQPQHF. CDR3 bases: TGTGCCAGCACCCCCGGGGGGGGGCTTGGCAATCAGCCCCAGCATTTT.

The CDR3 is CASSLILAGADTQYF. CDR3 nucleotides: TGCGCCAGCAGCCTAATCCTAGCGGGGGCAGATACGCAGTATTTT. This chain links TRBV4-1 with TRBJ2-3; 10 nucleotides line up with TRBD2. Losses at the gene ends were 4 bases for V and 4 bases for J; bases not matched to a gene: 5. The CDR3 consists of 15 residues. Looked up from germline, CDR1 is MGHRA and CDR2 is YSYEKL.

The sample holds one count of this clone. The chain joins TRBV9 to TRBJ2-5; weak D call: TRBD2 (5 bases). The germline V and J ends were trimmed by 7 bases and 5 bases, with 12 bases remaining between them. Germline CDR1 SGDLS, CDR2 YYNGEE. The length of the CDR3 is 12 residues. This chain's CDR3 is CASGGSGETQYF. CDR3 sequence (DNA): TGTGCCAGCGGTGGGTCGGGGGAGACCCAGTACTTC.

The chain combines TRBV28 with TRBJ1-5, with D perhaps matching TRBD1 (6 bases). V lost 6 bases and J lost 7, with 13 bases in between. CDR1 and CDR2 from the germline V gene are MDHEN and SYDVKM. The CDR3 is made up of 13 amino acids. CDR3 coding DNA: TGTGCCAGCAGACAGGGATATCTACAGCCCCAGCATTTT. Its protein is CASRQGYLQPQHF.

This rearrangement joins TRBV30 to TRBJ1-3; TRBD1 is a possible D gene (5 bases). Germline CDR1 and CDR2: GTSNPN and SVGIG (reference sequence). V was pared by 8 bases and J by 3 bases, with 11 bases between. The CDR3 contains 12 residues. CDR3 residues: CAGAGSGNTIYF. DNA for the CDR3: TGTGCCGGGGCAGGGAGTGGAAACACCATATATTTT.

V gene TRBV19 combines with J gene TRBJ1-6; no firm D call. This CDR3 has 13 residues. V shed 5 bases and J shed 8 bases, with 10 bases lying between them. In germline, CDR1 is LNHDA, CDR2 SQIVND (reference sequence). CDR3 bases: TGTGCCAGTAGTGAGAACCAAGATTCACCCCTCCACTTT. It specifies CASSENQDSPLHF.

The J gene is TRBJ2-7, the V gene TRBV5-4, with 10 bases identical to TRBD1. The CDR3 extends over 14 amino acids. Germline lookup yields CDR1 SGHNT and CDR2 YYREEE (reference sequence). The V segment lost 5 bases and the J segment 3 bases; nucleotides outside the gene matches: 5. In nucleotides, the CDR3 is TGTGCCAGCAGTGTGACAGGGGGCGACTACGAGCAGTACTTC. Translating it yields CASSVTGGDYEQYF.

The CDR3 loop is CAILGASPDYGYTF. The CDR3 DNA is TGTGCCATCCTAGGGGCTTCCCCTGACTATGGCTACACCTTC. The rearrangement uses TRBV10-3 and TRBJ1-2; TRBD1 is a possible D gene (5 bases). Trimming took 8 bases from V and 3 from J, leaving 16 bases between them. The CDR3 has 14 residues. Per the germline V gene, CDR1 is ENHRY and CDR2 is SYGVKD.

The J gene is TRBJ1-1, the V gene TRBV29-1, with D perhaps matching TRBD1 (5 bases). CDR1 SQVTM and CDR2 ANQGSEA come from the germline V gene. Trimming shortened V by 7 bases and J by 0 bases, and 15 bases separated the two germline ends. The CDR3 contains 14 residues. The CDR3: CSALTWGVNTEAFF. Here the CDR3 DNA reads TGCAGCGCTCTTACGTGGGGGGTGAACACTGAAGCTTTCTTT.

CDR3 sequence: CASSFGGGHEQYF. The CDR3 DNA follows: TGTGCCAGCAGTTTCGGTGGGGGCCACGAGCAGTACTTC. V gene TRBV12-3 or TRBV12-4 combines with J gene TRBJ2-7; a weak D match, TRBD1 (6 bases). V was shortened by 3 bases and J by 5 bases, with 11 bases between the two germline ends. CDR3 length: 13 residues.

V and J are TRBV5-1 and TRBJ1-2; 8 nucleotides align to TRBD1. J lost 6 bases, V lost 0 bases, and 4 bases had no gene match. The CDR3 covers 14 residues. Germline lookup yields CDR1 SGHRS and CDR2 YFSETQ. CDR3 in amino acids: CASSLGTGWDGYTF. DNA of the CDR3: TGCGCCAGCAGCTTGGGGACAGGGTGGGATGGCTACACCTTC.

The CDR3 bases are TGCGCCAGCAGCTTCGGGACTAGCGGGGGAGGCACAGATACGCAGTATTTT. This codes for CASSFGTSGGGTDTQYF. The rearrangement links TRBV5-1 to TRBJ2-3, with 14 positions matching TRBD2. Germline V gene data show CDR1 as SGHRS and CDR2 as YFSETQ. This CDR3 spans 17 amino acids. The V gene end was trimmed by 2 bases and the J gene end by 1 base; junction bases not matched to a gene: 3.

The CDR3 nucleotides are TGTGCCAGCAGACAGGGACAGGGTTTCGAGCAGTACTTC. Protein: CASRQGQGFEQYF. This chain joins TRBV6-5 and TRBJ2-7; 9 bases line up with TRBD1. CDR1 and CDR2 (germline): MNHEY, SVGAGI. The CDR3 spans 13 residues. Trimming cost V 6 bases and J 6 bases; bases outside gene matches: 6.

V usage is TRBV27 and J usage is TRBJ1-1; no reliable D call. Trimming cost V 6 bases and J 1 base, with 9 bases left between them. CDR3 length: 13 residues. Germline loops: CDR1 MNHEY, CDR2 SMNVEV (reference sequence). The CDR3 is CASRAQPNTEAFF. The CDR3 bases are TGTGCCAGCAGAGCGCAGCCGAACACTGAAGCTTTCTTT.

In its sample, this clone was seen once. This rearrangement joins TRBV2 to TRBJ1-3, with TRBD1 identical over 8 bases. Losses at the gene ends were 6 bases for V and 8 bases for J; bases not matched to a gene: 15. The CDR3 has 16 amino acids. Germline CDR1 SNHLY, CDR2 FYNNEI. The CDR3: CASSAAAGQGGDTIYF. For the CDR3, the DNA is TGTGCCAGCAGCGCCGCTGCTGGACAGGGAGGGGACACCATATATTTT.

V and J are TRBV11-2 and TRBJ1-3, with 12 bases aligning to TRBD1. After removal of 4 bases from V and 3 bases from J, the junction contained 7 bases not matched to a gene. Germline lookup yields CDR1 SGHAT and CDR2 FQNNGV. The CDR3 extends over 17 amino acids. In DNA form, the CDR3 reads TGTGCCAGCAGCTCACCACGGGACAGGGGGCTTGGAAACACCATATATTTT. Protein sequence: CASSSPRDRGLGNTIYF. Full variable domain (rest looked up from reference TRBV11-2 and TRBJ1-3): EAGVAQSPRYKIIEKRQSVAFWCNPISGHATLYWYQQILGQGPKLLIQFQNNGVVDDSQLPKDRFSAERLKGVDSTLKIQPAKLEDSAVYLCASSSPRDRGLGNTIYFGEGSWLTVV.

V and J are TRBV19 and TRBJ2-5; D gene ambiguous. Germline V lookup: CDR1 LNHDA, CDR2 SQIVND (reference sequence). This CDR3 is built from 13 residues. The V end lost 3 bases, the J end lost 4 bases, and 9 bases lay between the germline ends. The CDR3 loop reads CASSISSGETQYF. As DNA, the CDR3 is TGTGCCAGTAGTATCTCGTCCGGAGAGACCCAGTACTTC.

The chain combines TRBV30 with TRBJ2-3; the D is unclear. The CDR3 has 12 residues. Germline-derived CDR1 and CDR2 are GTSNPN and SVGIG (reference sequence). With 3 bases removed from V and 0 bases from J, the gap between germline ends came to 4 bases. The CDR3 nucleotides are TGTGCCTGGAGCTACAGCACAGATACGCAGTATTTT. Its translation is CAWSYSTDTQYF.

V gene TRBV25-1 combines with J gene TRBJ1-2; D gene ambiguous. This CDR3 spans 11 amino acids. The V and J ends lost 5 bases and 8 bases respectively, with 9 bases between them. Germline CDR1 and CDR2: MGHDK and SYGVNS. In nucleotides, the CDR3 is TGTGCCAGCAGTCGCGGGTCGGGCTACACCTTC. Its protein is CASSRGSGYTF.

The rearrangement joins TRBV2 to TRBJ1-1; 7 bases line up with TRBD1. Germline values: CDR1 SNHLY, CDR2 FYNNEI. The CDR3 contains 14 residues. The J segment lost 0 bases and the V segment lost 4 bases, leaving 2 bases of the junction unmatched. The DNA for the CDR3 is TGTGCCAGCAGTGTGGGACAGATGAACACTGAAGCTTTCTTT. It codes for CASSVGQMNTEAFF.

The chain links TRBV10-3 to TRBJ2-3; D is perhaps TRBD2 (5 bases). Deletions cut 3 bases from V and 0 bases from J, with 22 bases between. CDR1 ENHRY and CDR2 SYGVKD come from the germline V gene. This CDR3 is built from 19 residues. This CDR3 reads CAISDIDRGRRSSTDTQYF. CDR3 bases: TGTGCCATCAGTGATATAGACCGTGGACGGAGGTCTAGCACAGATACGCAGTATTTT.